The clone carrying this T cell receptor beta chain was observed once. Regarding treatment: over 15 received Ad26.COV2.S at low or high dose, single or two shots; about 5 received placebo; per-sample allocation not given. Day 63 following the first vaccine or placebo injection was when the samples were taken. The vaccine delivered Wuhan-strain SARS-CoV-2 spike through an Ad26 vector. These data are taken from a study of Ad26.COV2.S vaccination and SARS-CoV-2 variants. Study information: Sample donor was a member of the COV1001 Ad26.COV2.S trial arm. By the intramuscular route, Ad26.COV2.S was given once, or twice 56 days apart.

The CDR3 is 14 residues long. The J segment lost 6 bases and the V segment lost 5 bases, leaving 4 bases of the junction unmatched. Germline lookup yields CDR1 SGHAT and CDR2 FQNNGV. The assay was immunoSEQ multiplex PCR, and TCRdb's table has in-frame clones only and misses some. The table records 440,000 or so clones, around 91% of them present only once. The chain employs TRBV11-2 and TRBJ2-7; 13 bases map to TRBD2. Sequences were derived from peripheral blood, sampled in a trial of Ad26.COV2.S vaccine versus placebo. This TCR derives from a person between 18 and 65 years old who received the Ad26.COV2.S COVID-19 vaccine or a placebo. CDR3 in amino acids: CASSRLAGGPEQYF. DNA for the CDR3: TGTGCCAGCAGCCGACTAGCGGGAGGACCCGAGCAGTACTTC. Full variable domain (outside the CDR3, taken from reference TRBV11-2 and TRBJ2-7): EAGVAQSPRYKIIEKRQSVAFWCNPISGHATLYWYQQILGQGPKLLIQFQNNGVVDDSQLPKDRFSAERLKGVDSTLKIQPAKLEDSAVYLCASSRLAGGPEQYFGPGTRLTVT.